The clone carrying this T cell receptor beta chain occurred a few times. Its antigen is still unknown. Each CDR3 protein is one row after TCRdb ran MiXCR on the RT-PCR reads. The data hold more than 450,000 distinct CDR3 sequences, with approximately 7.6% observed a single time. This sample was included in a study of response to subunit inactivated influenza vaccine. General observations from the study: New T cells are recruited in small numbers by each seasonal influenza vaccination, according to the authors' suggestion.

The CDR3 runs 16 residues. Per the germline V gene, CDR1 is ENHRY and CDR2 is SYGVKD. V dropped 6 bases and J dropped 1; count of bases not matched to a gene: 11. The input for sequencing was PBMCs from blood, taken roughly 24 months after vaccination. This clonotype originated in a man aged 50-75 years who received an inactivated influenza vaccine. The chain links TRBV10-3 to TRBJ1-1; the match to TRBD1 covers 7 bases. This CDR3 reads CAIRRGETGPNTEAFF. In DNA, the CDR3 is TGTGCCATCAGAAGAGGGGAGACAGGGCCGAACACTGAAGCTTTCTTT.